The T cell receptor beta chain described here comes from a study of CD8 T cells in ankylosing spondylitis. Germline CDR1 and CDR2: LNHDA and SQIVND (reference sequence). The CDR3 contains 15 residues. The junction had 1 base not matched to a gene; V was cut back by 0 bases and J by 3 bases. The authors made TCR beta libraries by quantitative 5'-RACE with molecular barcodes. TCRdb passed the 5' RACE reads through MiXCR, listing each CDR3 protein once. This sample has fewer than 250,000 distinct CDR3 sequences, with 25% to 30% found just once. Whole-study findings and limits: Clones tied to disease were said to be significantly enriched in matched ankylosing spondylitis synovial fluid. The study identified a TCR beta motif of several highly homologous variants that appeared characteristic of ankylosing spondylitis blood.

A word on this clonotype: The antigen is undetermined.

The rearrangement joins TRBV19 to TRBJ2-1; the match to TRBD2 covers 8 bases. Sample: blood, either unsorted or a sorted T cell fraction (not recorded which). This clonotype originated in a male donor with ankylosing spondylitis or in good health (not recorded which). The chain's CDR3 is CASSIDLAGYNEQFF. In nucleotides, the CDR3 is TGTGCCAGTAGTATAGATCTAGCGGGCTACAATGAGCAGTTCTTC.